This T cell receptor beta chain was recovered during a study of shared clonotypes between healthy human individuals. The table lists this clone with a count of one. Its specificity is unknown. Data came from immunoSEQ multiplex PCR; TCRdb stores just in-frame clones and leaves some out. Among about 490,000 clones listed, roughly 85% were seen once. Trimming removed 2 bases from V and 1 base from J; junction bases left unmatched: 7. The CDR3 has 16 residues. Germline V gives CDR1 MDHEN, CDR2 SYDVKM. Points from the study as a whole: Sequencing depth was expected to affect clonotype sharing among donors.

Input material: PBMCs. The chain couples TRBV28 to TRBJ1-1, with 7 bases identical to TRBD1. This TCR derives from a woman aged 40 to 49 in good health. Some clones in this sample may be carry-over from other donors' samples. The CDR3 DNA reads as TGTGCCAGCAGTTTACCTACAGGGGCGGGGAACACTGAAGCTTTCTTT. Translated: CASSLPTGAGNTEAFF.